These 24 T cell receptor beta chains share one sample of origin, sequenced in a study of CD8+CD57+ T cells in acquired aplastic anemia (dated 2018 in TCRdb). The data were produced on an Illumina HiSeq 2000. Genomic DNA was used as template for profiling of TCR beta VDJ combinations and CDR3 sequences. TCRdb took the public reads, trimmed them with fastp at Q25, ran MiXCR for clone calling and kept in-frame beta chains. One record per CDR3 amino acid sequence lists the most common genes and DNA. The sample yields 250,000 to 300,000 distinct CDR3 sequences; 45% to 70% were counted once. The ten largest clones capture 7.5% to 9% of the sample. Material: sorted CD4+, CD8+, or CD8+CD57+ T cells (not recorded which) from PBMCs. All receptors come from a human donor with severe aplastic anemia or a healthy control (not recorded which).

The genes are TRBV20-1 and TRBJ2-1, with TRBD2 as a possible D gene (6 bases). Germline CDR1 is DFQATT and CDR2 is SNEGSKA (reference sequence). V was clipped by 0 bases and J by 0 bases, with 12 bases between them. This CDR3 contains 16 residues. The CDR3 reads CSARELSSGSYNEQFF. The DNA for the CDR3 is TGCAGTGCTAGAGAGTTGAGTAGCGGCTCCTACAATGAGCAGTTCTTC.

This clonotype turned up a few times. The chain couples TRBV20-1 to TRBJ1-1; D is perhaps TRBD1 (6 bases). The CDR3 contains 14 residues. The V gene's germline CDR1 is DFQATT and CDR2 SNEGSKA (reference sequence). V was trimmed by 3 bases and J by 1 base, leaving 12 bases between them. In nucleotides, the CDR3 is TGCAGTGCTAGTTCCGCAGGGGCGAACACTGAAGCTTTCTTT. Translated: CSASSAGANTEAFF.

The CDR3 is CSGEQGLLADTQYF. The CDR3 coding sequence is TGCAGTGGCGAACAGGGTCTTTTGGCAGATACGCAGTATTTT. The V call is TRBV20-1, the J call TRBJ2-3; a possible D gene is TRBD1 (6 bases). V lost 7 bases and J 4 bases, leaving 18 bases between the germline ends. The CDR3 length is 14 residues. Per the germline V gene, CDR1 is DFQATT and CDR2 is SNEGSKA (reference sequence).

This clonotype was recorded many times. The rearrangement uses TRBV13 and TRBJ2-6; perhaps TRBD2 as D (7 bases). The germline CDR1 and CDR2 sequences are PRHDT and FYEKMQ (reference sequence). V lost 4 bases and J 2 bases, leaving 21 bases between the germline ends. The CDR3 has 19 residues. The CDR3 DNA reads as TGTGCCAGCAGCTCCCTAGGGGGGGACCTGACCCCTGGGGCCAACGTCCTGACTTTC. This encodes CASSSLGGDLTPGANVLTF.

The table lists this clonotype with many counts. The V gene is TRBV27, the J gene TRBJ2-7, with TRBD1 matching 7 bases. Germline V gene lookup returns CDR1 MNHEY and CDR2 SMNVEV (reference sequence). V lost 6 bases and J lost 5; bases outside the gene matches: 10. The CDR3 extends over 14 amino acids. The CDR3 loop reads CASSSGWTGHEQYF. CDR3 nucleotides: TGTGCCAGCAGCTCTGGCTGGACAGGACACGAGCAGTACTTC.

The V gene is TRBV6-5, the J gene TRBJ2-7, with D hard to call. This CDR3 has 14 residues. Germline-derived CDR1 and CDR2 are MNHEY and SVGAGI. Trimming pared 6 bases from V and 2 bases from J, leaving 14 bases between. CDR3 sequence (DNA): TGTGCCAGCAGCGCCACCGGGCTTACCTACGAGCAGTACTTC. Protein product: CASSATGLTYEQYF.

J is TRBJ1-1 and V is TRBV18, with unresolved D. The CDR3 spans 16 residues. V was shortened by 2 bases and J by 3 bases, with 16 bases between the two germline ends. The germline gives CDR1 KGHSH, CDR2 LQKENI. Here the CDR3 DNA reads TGTGCCAGCTCACCAACAGCTCCCAACGGGGACACTGAAGCTTTCTTT. It codes for CASSPTAPNGDTEAFF.

The J gene is TRBJ2-1, the V gene TRBV7-6; 9 bases match TRBD1. This CDR3 comprises 16 residues. The germline CDR1 and CDR2 sequences are SGHVS and FNYEAQ. V trimming: 1 base; J trimming: 9 bases; junction bases outside the gene matches: 10. The CDR3 loop reads CASSLGSGTGFAEQFF. For the CDR3, the DNA is TGTGCCAGCAGCTTAGGATCCGGGACAGGGTTCGCTGAGCAGTTCTTC.

This chain uses TRBV7-6 with TRBJ2-5; D is possibly TRBD2 (6 bases). Trimming took off 5 bases at V and 4 bases at J, with 17 bases between the two ends. This CDR3 is 15 amino acids long. Germline loops: CDR1 SGHVS, CDR2 FNYEAQ. The CDR3 protein is CASSAETRGRETQYF. In DNA, the CDR3 is TGTGCCAGCAGCGCGGAGACTAGGGGACGAGAGACCCAGTACTTC.

This clonotype has just one count. V is TRBV19 and J is TRBJ2-7, with D hard to call. CDR3 length: 13 residues. Germline loops: CDR1 LNHDA, CDR2 SQIVND (reference sequence). V was trimmed by 1 base and J by 5 bases, leaving 9 bases between them. The CDR3 DNA sequence: TGTGCCAGTAGTATAGCGGGCAGCCACGAGCAGTACGTC. The encoded protein is CASSIAGSHEQYV.

This clonotype has ten or more counts. This chain links TRBV15 with TRBJ2-3, with 7 bases aligning to TRBD2. The V gene's germline CDR1 is LNHNV and CDR2 YYDKDF (reference sequence). After removal of 1 base from V and 1 base from J, the junction contained 2 bases not matched to a gene. The CDR3 consists of 15 residues. CDR3 sequence reads: CATSRGGGGTDTQYF. The DNA for the CDR3 is TGTGCCACCAGCAGAGGCGGGGGAGGCACAGATACGCAGTATTTT.

Turning to this clonotype: Its ends do not fully match the called genes, so a read error is possible. V is TRBV20-1 and J is TRBJ2-6; the D gene could be TRBD1 or TRBD2 (6 bases each). CDR3 length: 15 amino acids. Germline CDR1 reads DFQATT; CDR2 reads SNEGSKA (reference sequence). Here the CDR3 reads CSARDPGAGPNTEAF. CDR3 in DNA: TGCAGTGCTAGAGATCCGGGGGCAGGACCAAACACTGAAGCTTTC.

The chain carries TRBV5-1 and TRBJ2-5, with 12 bases identical to TRBD1. J gave up 4 bases and V 4 bases, and 17 bases lay outside the gene matches. The CDR3 totals 19 residues. Per germline, CDR1 SGHRS and CDR2 YFSETQ. The CDR3 sequence: CASSLVLTGTGGMGETQYF. CDR3 bases: TGCGCCAGCAGCCTCGTCTTGACCGGGACAGGGGGCATGGGAGAGACCCAGTACTTC.

This rearrangement joins TRBV7-3 to TRBJ2-1, with 10 bases lining up with TRBD2. The CDR3 runs 16 residues. Trimming cost V 1 base and J 3 bases; bases outside gene matches: 3. Germline-derived CDR1 and CDR2 are SGHTA and FQGTGA. The CDR3 sequence: CASSLRLAGSYNEQFF. The CDR3, as DNA: TGTGCCAGCAGCTTAAGACTAGCGGGTAGCTACAATGAGCAGTTCTTC.

The table lists this clonotype with many counts. The chain has TRBV30 and TRBJ1-2, with D possibly matching TRBD1 (6 bases). CDR1 is GTSNPN and CDR2 is SVGIG in the germline V gene (reference sequence). The CDR3 extends over 13 amino acids. The V and J ends lost 4 bases and 8 bases respectively, with 17 bases between them. The CDR3 DNA sequence: TGTGCCTGGACTGGACAGTTTAAGGAAGGCTACACCTTC. Translation gives CAWTGQFKEGYTF.

The chain joins TRBV5-4 to TRBJ2-7, with 7 bases lining up with TRBD1. This CDR3 has 14 residues. Germline V gene sequence: CDR1 SGHNT, CDR2 YYREEE (reference sequence). V dropped 1 base and J dropped 3; count of bases not matched to a gene: 4. The CDR3 nucleotides read TGTGCCAGCAGCTTGCGCGCAGGGGGCTACGAGCAGTACTTC. This gives the protein CASSLRAGGYEQYF. Complete variable domain (other parts from reference TRBV5-4 and TRBJ2-7): ETGVTQSPTHLIKTRGQQVTLRCSSQSGHNTVSWYQQALGQGPQFIFQYYREEENGRGNFPPRFSGLQFPNYSSELNVNALELDDSALYLCASSLRAGGYEQYFGPGTRLTVT.

This clonotype showed up many times. The rearrangement links TRBV4-3 to TRBJ2-1; 7 nucleotides line up with TRBD1. This CDR3 is built from 15 residues. The V gene end was trimmed by 3 bases and the J gene end by 2 bases; junction bases not matched to a gene: 4. In germline, CDR1 is LGHNA, CDR2 YSLEER. The CDR3 protein is CASSHNTGAYNEQFF. In nucleotides, the CDR3 is TGCGCCAGCAGCCACAACACAGGGGCCTACAATGAGCAGTTCTTC.

This clonotype was detected ten times or more. The chain uses TRBV28 and TRBJ1-5; D is uncertain. In germline, CDR1 is MDHEN, CDR2 SYDVKM. The CDR3 is 12 amino acids. The V and J ends lost 3 bases and 5 bases respectively, with 5 bases between them. DNA of the CDR3: TGTGCCAGCAGTTTGGAGGATCAGCCCCAGCATTTT. Translating it yields CASSLEDQPQHF.

The chain couples TRBV7-9 to TRBJ2-1, with TRBD1 identical over 9 bases. Germline-derived CDR1 and CDR2 are SEHNR and FQNEAQ (reference sequence). The CDR3 totals 14 residues. After removal of 1 base from V and 12 bases from J, the junction contained 7 bases not matched to a gene. In nucleotides, the CDR3 is TGTGCCAGCAGCTTAGGGGACAGGGCCGTTGGGCAGTTCTTC. It yields the protein CASSLGDRAVGQFF.

The chain uses TRBV27 and TRBJ1-4, with D hard to call. The CDR3 contains 15 residues. Per the germline V gene, CDR1 is MNHEY and CDR2 is SMNVEV (reference sequence). V lost 6 bases and J lost 0, with 11 bases in between. CDR3 sequence: CASSPRRATNEKLFF. CDR3 nucleotides: TGTGCCAGCAGCCCCCGGAGAGCAACTAATGAAAAACTGTTTTTT.

This clonotype occurred many times. This chain links TRBV29-1 with TRBJ1-3, with D tentatively TRBD1 (6 bases). Germline loops: CDR1 SQVTM, CDR2 ANQGSEA. The V end was cut by 4 bases, the J end by 0 bases, with 10 bases between. This CDR3 has 14 amino acids. The CDR3 region has the DNA TGCAGCGTTGGGACAGAGTACTCTGGAAACACCATATATTTT. It is translated as CSVGTEYSGNTIYF. Drawing the rest from reference TRBV29-1 and TRBJ1-3, the complete variable domain is SAVISQKPSRDICQRGTSLTIQCQVDSQVTMMFWYRQQPGQSLTLIATANQGSEATYESGFVIDKFPISRPNLTFSTLTVSNMSPEDSSIYLCSVGTEYSGNTIYFGEGSWLTVV.

The CDR3 nucleotides read TGCAGCGAAAGGACAGGGGGCTCTGCCAATGAGCAGTTCTTC. This translates into CSERTGGSANEQFF. The gene calls are TRBV29-1 and TRBJ2-1; 11 bases line up with TRBD1. CDR1 is SQVTM and CDR2 is ANQGSEA in the germline V gene. V gave up 7 bases and J gave up 6 bases; unmatched junction bases: 8. The CDR3 runs to 14 residues.

Only a few counts were recorded for this clonotype. The chain joins TRBV7-2 to TRBJ2-3; D remains ambiguous. The germline CDR1 and CDR2 sequences are SGHTA and FQGNSA. This CDR3 spans 14 amino acids. V lost 2 bases and J 4 bases, leaving 10 bases between the germline ends. The CDR3 protein is CASSLRVAPDTQYF. For the CDR3, the DNA is TGTGCCAGCAGCTTACGGGTAGCTCCAGATACGCAGTATTTT.

J is TRBJ1-5 and V is TRBV15, with 9 bases fitting TRBD1. The germline V gene has CDR1 LNHNV and CDR2 YYDKDF (reference sequence). The CDR3 spans 14 residues. V gave up 4 bases and J gave up 11 bases; unmatched junction bases: 9. DNA for the CDR3: TGTGCCACCAGCATCCGGACAGGGGAGGATACCCAGCATTTT. Translating gives CATSIRTGEDTQHF.